Listed here are 27 T cell receptor beta chains from one sample, sequenced in a study of T cell responses to AZD1222 COVID-19 vaccine. Generated by immunoSEQ multiplex PCR, the TCRdb table keeps only in-frame clones and is missing some. The sample consists of a few hundred thousand clones, roughly 93% of them appearing once. The input for sequencing was peripheral blood, taken on day 0 of AZD1222 vaccination. These receptor sequences come from an adult in good health.

The chain links TRBV5-1 to TRBJ1-1; no clear D. Germline-derived CDR1 and CDR2 are SGHRS and YFSETQ. This CDR3 has 13 residues. Trimming left V 4 bases short and J 2 bases short, with 9 bases between. CDR3 bases: TGCGCCAGCAGCGCAGGATTCAACACTGAAGCTTTCTTT. Protein sequence: CASSAGFNTEAFF.

The chain has TRBV12-5 and TRBJ2-3; the D is unclear. The CDR3 is made up of 11 amino acids. The V gene lost 1 base and the J gene lost 7 bases, with 3 bases spanning the gap. In germline, CDR1 is LGHNT, CDR2 FRNRAP. CDR3 bases: TGTGCTAGTGGTTTGGATTATACGCAGTATTTT. Translation gives CASGLDYTQYF.

This clone has a handful of counts. The J gene is TRBJ1-1, the V gene TRBV28, with a tentative D call TRBD1 (5 bases). The ends were cut back, 6 bases at V and 0 bases at J, with 11 bases in the middle. The germline V gene encodes CDR1 MDHEN and CDR2 SYDVKM. The CDR3 sequence is 14 residues long. The CDR3 region has the DNA TGTGCCAGCAGGGGACGAGACATGAACACTGAAGCTTTCTTT. It specifies CASRGRDMNTEAFF. The full variable domain, its missing parts supplied by reference TRBV28 and TRBJ1-1, is DVKVTQSSRYLVKRTGEKVFLECVQDMDHENMFWYRQDPGLGLRLIYFSYDVKMKEKGDIPEGYSVSREKKERFSLILESASTNQTSMYLCASRGRDMNTEAFFGQGTRLTVV.

The chain uses TRBV7-9 and TRBJ2-7, with 7 positions matching TRBD1. Trimming at V came to 6 bases and at J to 2 bases, leaving 7 bases not matched to a gene. CDR3 length: 14 residues. Germline CDR1 SEHNR, CDR2 FQNEAQ (reference sequence). For the CDR3, the DNA is TGTGCCAGCAGTCTTCGACAGGGTCCCTACGAGCAGTACTTC. Amino acid sequence: CASSLRQGPYEQYF. The variable domain in full, completed from reference TRBV7-9 and TRBJ2-7, reads DTGVSQNPRHKITKRGQNVTFRCDPISEHNRLYWYRQTLGQGPEFLTYFQNEAQLEKSRLLSDRFSAERPKGSFSTLEIQRTEQGDSAMYLCASSLRQGPYEQYFGPGTRLTVT.

This clone has more than one count but fewer than ten. V usage is TRBV4-1 and J usage is TRBJ1-2, with D possibly TRBD1 on 5 matching bases. CDR3 size: 15 residues. Germline values: CDR1 MGHRA, CDR2 YSYEKL. V lost 0 bases, J lost 3 bases, and 11 bases lay in between. The CDR3 protein is CASSQDRGRDYGYTF. Written as DNA, the CDR3 is TGCGCCAGCAGCCAAGATAGGGGTCGTGACTATGGCTACACCTTC.

The V and J genes are TRBV5-1 and TRBJ1-3; no firm D call. CDR1 and CDR2 from the germline V gene are SGHRS and YFSETQ. The CDR3 contains 15 residues. The V gene lost 0 bases and the J gene lost 4 bases, with 11 bases spanning the gap. CDR3 amino acids: CASSLGAGGGNTIYF. The CDR3 DNA is TGCGCCAGCAGCTTGGGGGCTGGAGGAGGAAACACCATATATTTT. The full variable domain, with the rest looked up from reference TRBV5-1 and TRBJ1-3, is KAGVTQTPRYLIKTRGQQVTLSCSPISGHRSVSWYQQTPGQGLQFLFEYFSETQRNKGNFPGRFSGRQFSNSRSEMNVSTLELGDSALYLCASSLGAGGGNTIYFGEGSWLTVV.

The table lists this clone with a few counts. The chain employs TRBV19 and TRBJ2-1; D is tentatively TRBD1 or TRBD2 (5 bases each). Trimming removed 8 bases at V and 1 base at J, with 12 bases between. The CDR3 loop spans 14 amino acids. Germline lookup yields CDR1 LNHDA and CDR2 SQIVND (reference sequence). CDR3 bases: TGTGCCAGTTTACCGGGACCATCCTACAATGAGCAGTTCTTC. Encoded protein: CASLPGPSYNEQFF.

J is TRBJ2-7 and V is TRBV18; D is tentatively TRBD1 or TRBD2 (5 bases each). V was trimmed by 1 base and J by 2 bases, leaving 12 bases between them. Germline V gene data show CDR1 as KGHSH and CDR2 as LQKENI. This CDR3 is built from 15 residues. The CDR3, as DNA: TGTGCCAGCTCACCACGGCAGGGCGGGCCCTACGAGCAGTACTTC. Translating it yields CASSPRQGGPYEQYF.

The chain recombines TRBV5-1 with TRBJ1-1, with D tentatively TRBD1 (6 bases). CDR1 and CDR2 (germline): SGHRS, YFSETQ. This CDR3 contains 13 residues. The ends were cut back, 5 bases at V and 0 bases at J, with 8 bases in the middle. The CDR3 loop is CASRGHLNTEAFF. The CDR3 DNA is TGCGCCAGCAGGGGACATCTGAACACTGAAGCTTTCTTT.

The J gene is TRBJ2-1, the V gene TRBV4-1; D is possibly TRBD2 (6 bases). Germline CDR1 reads MGHRA; CDR2 reads YSYEKL. Trimming shortened V by 5 bases and J by 12 bases, and 17 bases separated the two germline ends. This CDR3 has 13 amino acids. CDR3 in amino acids: CASSSLAGLRQFF. The CDR3 nucleotides read TGCGCCAGCAGCTCCCTCGCGGGGTTGAGGCAGTTCTTC.

The chain joins TRBV28 to TRBJ1-5; D is unresolved. The CDR3 totals 15 residues. Germline values: CDR1 MDHEN, CDR2 SYDVKM. V was cut by 2 bases and J by 0 bases, with 8 bases left in between. CDR3 sequence: CASSLTANSNQPQHF. CDR3 DNA sequence: TGTGCCAGCAGTTTAACTGCTAATAGCAATCAGCCCCAGCATTTT.

The chain links TRBV28 to TRBJ2-1, with D possibly being TRBD1 (9 bases). The CDR3 is 15 residues long. The V and J ends lost 3 bases and 9 bases respectively, with 18 bases between them. CDR1 and CDR2 (germline): MDHEN, SYDVKM. In DNA form, the CDR3 reads TGTGCCAGCAGTTTTGTACAGGGGGCGGGAGGTGAGCAGTTCTTC. Its translation: CASSFVQGAGGEQFF.

CDR3 DNA: TGCAGCGTTTCTAGCGGGGGCCCCTACGAGCAGTACTTC. It specifies CSVSSGGPYEQYF. The chain uses TRBV29-1 and TRBJ2-7, with 10 bases fitting TRBD2. The CDR3 extends over 13 amino acids. The germline gives CDR1 SQVTM, CDR2 ANQGSEA. V gave up 5 bases and J gave up 2 bases; unmatched junction bases: 3.

The chain has TRBV5-1 and TRBJ2-3; 8 bases align to TRBD1. J gave up 2 bases and V 4 bases, and 9 bases lay outside the gene matches. This CDR3 has 16 residues. Per the germline V gene, CDR1 is SGHRS and CDR2 is YFSETQ. CDR3 loop: CASSPTGDPFTDTQYF. The CDR3, as DNA: TGCGCCAGCAGCCCGACAGGGGACCCTTTCACAGATACGCAGTATTTT.

The chain joins TRBV3-1 (or the pseudogene TRBV3-2) to TRBJ1-4, with a weak D call TRBD1 (5 bases). The germline V and J ends were trimmed by 9 bases and 0 bases, with 11 bases remaining between them. The CDR3 spans 14 residues. CDR1 LGHDT and CDR2 YNNKEL come from the germline V gene (reference sequence). The CDR3 nucleotides read TGTGCCAGTACCCTAGGGGCAACTAATGAAAAACTGTTTTTT. Translating it yields CASTLGATNEKLFF.

The V call is TRBV24-1, the J call TRBJ2-1; D unclear. V shed 5 bases and J shed 7 bases, with 17 bases lying between them. Germline-derived CDR1 and CDR2 are KGHDR and SFDVKD. The CDR3 covers 15 residues. CDR3 DNA sequence: TGTGCCACCAGTGTTGTGGGGTCCGGTCCGAATGAGCAGTTCTTC. Its protein is CATSVVGSGPNEQFF.

A few counts support this clone. The chain couples TRBV20-1 to TRBJ1-3; D is unresolved. V dropped 7 bases and J dropped 8 bases, with 12 bases sitting between them. This CDR3 spans 11 amino acids. Germline V CDR1 and CDR2: DFQATT, SNEGSKA (reference sequence). The CDR3 coding sequence is TGCAGTGTCCGGGGAGCGGACACCATATATTTT. This encodes CSVRGADTIYF.

The chain uses TRBV27 and TRBJ2-7; TRBD2 agrees at 11 bases. V lost 2 bases and J lost 0; bases outside the gene matches: 0. Germline loops: CDR1 MNHEY, CDR2 SMNVEV (reference sequence). CDR3 size: 15 residues. CDR3 sequence reads: CASSLLAGGSYEQYF. In DNA, the CDR3 is TGTGCCAGCAGTTTACTAGCGGGAGGCTCCTACGAGCAGTACTTC.

CDR3 sequence: CASSHPPGGMKSYNEQFF. CDR3 DNA: TGCGCCAGCAGCCACCCGCCCGGGGGAATGAAATCCTACAATGAGCAGTTCTTC. The V call is TRBV4-1, the J call TRBJ2-1; possible D gene TRBD2, 6 bases. The CDR3 loop spans 18 amino acids. Between the trimmed V and J ends, which lost 3 bases and 1 base, there was a span of 19 bases. CDR1 is MGHRA and CDR2 is YSYEKL in the germline V gene.

The chain employs TRBV7-2 and TRBJ2-7; tentative D call: TRBD2 (6 bases). Looked up from germline, CDR1 is SGHTA and CDR2 is FQGNSA. Trimming removed 4 bases from V and 2 bases from J, with 12 bases in between. CDR3 size: 14 residues. In nucleotides, the CDR3 is TGTGCCAGCAGCTCCCGGGACTTGACCTACGAGCAGTACTTC. It yields the protein CASSSRDLTYEQYF. Variable domain in full (rest from reference TRBV7-2 and TRBJ2-7): GAGVSQSPSNKVTEKGKDVELRCDPISGHTALYWYRQSLGQGLEFLIYFQGNSAPDKSGLPSDRFSAERTGGSVSTLTIQRTQQEDSAVYLCASSSRDLTYEQYFGPGTRLTVT.

This clone has only one observation. The V and J genes are TRBV28 and TRBJ1-2; TRBD1 matches 8 bases. The CDR3 is made up of 14 amino acids. CDR1 and CDR2 from the germline V gene are MDHEN and SYDVKM. Trimming cost V 4 bases and J 7 bases; bases outside gene matches: 8. The CDR3 DNA is TGTGCCAGCAGTTCAGGGGGCCGGCGGGGTGGCTACACCTTC. Protein: CASSSGGRRGGYTF.

This chain links TRBV21-1 with TRBJ2-2; the table's TRBD1 call for D was not verified on the DNA. TRBV21-1 is shown as a pseudogene. The CDR3 consists of 17 residues. CDR3 amino acids: CASSAGQGVSNTGELFF. For the CDR3, the DNA is TGTGCCAGCAGCGCCGGACAGGGGGTATCTAACACCGGGGAGCTGTTTTTT.

This rearrangement joins TRBV27 to TRBJ1-1, with a weak D call TRBD1 (5 bases). V shed 6 bases and J shed 5 bases, with 13 bases lying between them. The CDR3 spans 13 residues. Per the germline V gene, CDR1 is MNHEY and CDR2 is SMNVEV (reference sequence). The CDR3 loop is CASRSRVGTEAFF. Here the CDR3 DNA reads TGTGCCAGCAGATCCAGGGTGGGGACTGAAGCTTTCTTT.

V usage is TRBV21-1 and J usage is TRBJ2-2; the D call TRBD2 from the table was never checked on the DNA. TRBV21-1 is listed as a pseudogene. The length of the CDR3 is 18 residues. As DNA, the CDR3 is TGTGCCAGCAGCAAGGTAGGACTAGCGGGGGGGACCACCGGGGAGCTGTTTTTT. This sequence encodes CASSKVGLAGGTTGELFF.

The rearrangement links TRBV4-1 to TRBJ2-5, with D perhaps assigned TRBD1 or TRBD2 (6 bases each). V was trimmed by 0 bases and J by 5 bases, leaving 13 bases between them. Germline-derived CDR1 and CDR2 are MGHRA and YSYEKL. The length of the CDR3 is 15 residues. The CDR3 here is CASSQDPRGGETQYF. CDR3 DNA sequence: TGCGCCAGCAGCCAAGACCCCAGGGGAGGTGAGACCCAGTACTTC.

This clone showed up just once. The chain joins TRBV12-3 or TRBV12-4 to TRBJ2-3, with no clear D. V was cut by 1 base and J by 8 bases, with 7 bases left in between. The CDR3 spans 12 residues. CDR3 amino acids: CASSLEATTQYF. In nucleotides, the CDR3 is TGTGCCAGCAGTTTAGAGGCCACTACGCAGTATTTT.

J is TRBJ2-3 and V is TRBV2, with TRBD2 identical over 10 bases. Per the germline V gene, CDR1 is SNHLY and CDR2 is FYNNEI. V shed 7 bases, J shed 0 bases, and the junction held 16 bases outside the gene matches. The CDR3 contains 19 residues. CDR3 in DNA: TGTGCCAGCACTGCCCCCCCAAAGCGGGGGGGTCTAAGCACAGATACGCAGTATTTT. Protein product: CASTAPPKRGGLSTDTQYF.